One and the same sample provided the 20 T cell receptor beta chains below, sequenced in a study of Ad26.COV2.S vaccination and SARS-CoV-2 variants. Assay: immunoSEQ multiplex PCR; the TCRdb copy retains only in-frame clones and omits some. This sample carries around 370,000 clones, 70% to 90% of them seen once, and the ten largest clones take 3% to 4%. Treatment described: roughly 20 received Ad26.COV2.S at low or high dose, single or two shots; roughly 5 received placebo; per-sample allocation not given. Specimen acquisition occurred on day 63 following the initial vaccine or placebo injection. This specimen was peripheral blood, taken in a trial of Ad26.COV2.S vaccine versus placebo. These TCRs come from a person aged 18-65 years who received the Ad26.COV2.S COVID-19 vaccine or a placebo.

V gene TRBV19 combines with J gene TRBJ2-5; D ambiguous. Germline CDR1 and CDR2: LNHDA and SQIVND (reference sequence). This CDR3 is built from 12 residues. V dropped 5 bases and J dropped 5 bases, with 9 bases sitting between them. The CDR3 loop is CASSPDSETQYF. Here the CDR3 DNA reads TGTGCCAGTAGTCCCGATAGTGAGACCCAGTACTTC.

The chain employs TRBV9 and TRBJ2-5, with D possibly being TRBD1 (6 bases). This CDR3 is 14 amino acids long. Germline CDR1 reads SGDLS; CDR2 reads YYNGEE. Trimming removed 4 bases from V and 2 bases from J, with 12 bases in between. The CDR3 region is CASSQGQIQETQYF. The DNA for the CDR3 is TGTGCCAGCAGCCAAGGACAGATACAAGAGACCCAGTACTTC. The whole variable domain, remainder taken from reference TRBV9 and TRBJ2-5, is DSGVTQTPKHLITATGQRVTLRCSPRSGDLSVYWYQQSLDQGLQFLIQYYNGEERAKGNILERFSAQQFPDLHSELNLSSLELGDSALYFCASSQGQIQETQYFGPGTRLLVL.

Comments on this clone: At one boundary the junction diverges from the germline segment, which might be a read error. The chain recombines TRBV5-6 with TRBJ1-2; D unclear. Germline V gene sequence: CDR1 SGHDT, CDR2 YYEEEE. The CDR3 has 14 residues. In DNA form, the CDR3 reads TGTGCCAACAGCTTGGAATCGGGGAGACGCGGCTACACCTTC. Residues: CANSLESGRRGYTF.

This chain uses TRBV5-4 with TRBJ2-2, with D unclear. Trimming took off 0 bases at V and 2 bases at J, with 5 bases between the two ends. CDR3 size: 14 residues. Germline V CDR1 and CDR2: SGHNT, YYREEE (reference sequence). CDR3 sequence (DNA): TGTGCCAGCAGCTTGGGACTTAACACCGGGGAGCTGTTTTTT. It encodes CASSLGLNTGELFF. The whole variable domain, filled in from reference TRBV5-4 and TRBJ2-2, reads ETGVTQSPTHLIKTRGQQVTLRCSSQSGHNTVSWYQQALGQGPQFIFQYYREEENGRGNFPPRFSGLQFPNYSSELNVNALELDDSALYLCASSLGLNTGELFFGEGSRLTVL.

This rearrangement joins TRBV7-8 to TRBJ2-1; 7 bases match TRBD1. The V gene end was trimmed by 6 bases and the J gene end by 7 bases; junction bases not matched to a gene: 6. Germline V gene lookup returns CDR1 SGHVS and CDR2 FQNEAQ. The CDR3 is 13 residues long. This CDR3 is CASRPGGWNEQFF. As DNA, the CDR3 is TGTGCCAGCAGACCAGGGGGTTGGAATGAGCAGTTCTTC.

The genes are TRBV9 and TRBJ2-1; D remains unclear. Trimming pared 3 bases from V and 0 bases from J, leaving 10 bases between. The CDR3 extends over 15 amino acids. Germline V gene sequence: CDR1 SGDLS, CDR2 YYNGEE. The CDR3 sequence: CASSGSPSSYNEQFF. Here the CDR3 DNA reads TGTGCCAGCAGCGGATCCCCGAGCTCCTACAATGAGCAGTTCTTC.

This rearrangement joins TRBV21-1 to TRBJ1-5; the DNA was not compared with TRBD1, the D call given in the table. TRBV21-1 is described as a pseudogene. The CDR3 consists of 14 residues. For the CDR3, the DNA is TGTGCCAGCAGCAAAGTGTACTGGGGCCAGCCCCAGCATTTT. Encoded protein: CASSKVYWGQPQHF.

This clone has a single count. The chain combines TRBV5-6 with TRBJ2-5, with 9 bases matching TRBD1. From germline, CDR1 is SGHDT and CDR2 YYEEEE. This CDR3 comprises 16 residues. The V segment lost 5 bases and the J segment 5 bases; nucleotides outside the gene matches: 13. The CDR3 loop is CASSRVGQGFLETQYF. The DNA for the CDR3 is TGTGCCAGCAGTCGGGTGGGACAGGGCTTTTTGGAGACCCAGTACTTC. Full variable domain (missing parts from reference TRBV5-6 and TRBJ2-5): DAGVTQSPTHLIKTRGQQVTLRCSPKSGHDTVSWYQQALGQGPQFIFQYYEEEERQRGNFPDRFSGHQFPNYSSELNVNALLLGDSALYLCASSRVGQGFLETQYFGPGTRLLVL.

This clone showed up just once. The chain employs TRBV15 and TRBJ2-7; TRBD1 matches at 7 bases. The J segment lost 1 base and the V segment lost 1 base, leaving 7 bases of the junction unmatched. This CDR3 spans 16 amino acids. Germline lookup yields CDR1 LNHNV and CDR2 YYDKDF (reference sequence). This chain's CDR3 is CATSRGYNRGSYEQYF. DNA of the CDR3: TGTGCCACCAGCAGAGGGTATAACAGGGGATCCTACGAGCAGTACTTC.

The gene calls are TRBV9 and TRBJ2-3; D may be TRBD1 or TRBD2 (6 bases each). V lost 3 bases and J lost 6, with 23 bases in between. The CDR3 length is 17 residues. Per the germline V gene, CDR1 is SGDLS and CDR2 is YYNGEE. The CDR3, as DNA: TGTGCCAGCAGCGGCACCTATTTGAGGGGGGCGGCGGATACGCAGTATTTT. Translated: CASSGTYLRGAADTQYF.

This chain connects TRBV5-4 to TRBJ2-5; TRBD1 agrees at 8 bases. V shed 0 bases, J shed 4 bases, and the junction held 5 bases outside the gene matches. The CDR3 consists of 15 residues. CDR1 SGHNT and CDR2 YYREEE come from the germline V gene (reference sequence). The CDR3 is CASSLAQGARETQYF. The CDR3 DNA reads TGTGCCAGCAGCTTGGCGCAGGGGGCACGAGAGACCCAGTACTTC.

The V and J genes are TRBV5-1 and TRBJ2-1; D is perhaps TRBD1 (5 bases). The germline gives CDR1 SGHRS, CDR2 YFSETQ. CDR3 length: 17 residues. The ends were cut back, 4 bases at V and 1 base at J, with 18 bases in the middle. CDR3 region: CASSAVNERQSYNEQFF. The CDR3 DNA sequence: TGCGCCAGCAGCGCGGTTAACGAACGACAGTCCTACAATGAGCAGTTCTTC.

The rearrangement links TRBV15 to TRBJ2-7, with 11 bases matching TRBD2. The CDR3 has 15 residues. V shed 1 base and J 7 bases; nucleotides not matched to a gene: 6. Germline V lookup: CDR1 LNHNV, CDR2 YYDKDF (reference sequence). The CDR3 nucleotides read TGTGCCACCAGCAGAGTCCTAGCGGGGGGTGGTGAGCAGTACTTC. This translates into CATSRVLAGGGEQYF. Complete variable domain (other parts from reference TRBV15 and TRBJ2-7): DAMVIQNPRYQVTQFGKPVTLSCSQTLNHNVMYWYQQKSSQAPKLLFHYYDKDFNNEADTPDNFQSRRPNTSFCFLDIRSPGLGDTAMYLCATSRVLAGGGEQYFGPGTRLTVT.

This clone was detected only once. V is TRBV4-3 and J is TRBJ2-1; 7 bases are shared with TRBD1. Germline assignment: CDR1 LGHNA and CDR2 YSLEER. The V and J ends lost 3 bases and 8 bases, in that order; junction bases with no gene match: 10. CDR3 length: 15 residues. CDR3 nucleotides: TGCGCCAGCAGCCAGTCACAGGGGTATGGCGATGAGCAGTTCTTC. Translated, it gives CASSQSQGYGDEQFF.

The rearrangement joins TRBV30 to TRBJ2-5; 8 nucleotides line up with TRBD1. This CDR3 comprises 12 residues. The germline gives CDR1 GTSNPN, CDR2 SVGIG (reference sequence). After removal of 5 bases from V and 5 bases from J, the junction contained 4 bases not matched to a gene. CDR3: CAWRQGWETQYF. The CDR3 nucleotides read TGTGCCTGGCGACAGGGGTGGGAGACCCAGTACTTC.

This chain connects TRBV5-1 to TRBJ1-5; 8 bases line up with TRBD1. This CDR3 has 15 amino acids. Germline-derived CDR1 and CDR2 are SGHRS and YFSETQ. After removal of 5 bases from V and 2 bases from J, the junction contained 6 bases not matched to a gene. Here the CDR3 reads CASRAGGDGNQPQHF. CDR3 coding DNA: TGCGCCAGCAGGGCAGGGGGCGATGGCAATCAGCCCCAGCATTTT.

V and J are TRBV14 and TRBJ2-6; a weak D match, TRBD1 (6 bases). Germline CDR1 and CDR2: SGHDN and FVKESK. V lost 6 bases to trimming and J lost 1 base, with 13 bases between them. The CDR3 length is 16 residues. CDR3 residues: CASRPTGSSGANVLTF. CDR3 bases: TGTGCCAGCAGACCTACAGGGTCTTCTGGGGCCAACGTCCTGACTTTC.

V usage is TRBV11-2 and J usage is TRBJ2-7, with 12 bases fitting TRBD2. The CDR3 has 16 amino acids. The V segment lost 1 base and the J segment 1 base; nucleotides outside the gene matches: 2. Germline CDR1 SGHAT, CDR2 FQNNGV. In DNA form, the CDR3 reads TGTGCCAGCAGCTTAGTGACTAGCGGGGGATCCTACGAGCAGTACTTC. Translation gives CASSLVTSGGSYEQYF.

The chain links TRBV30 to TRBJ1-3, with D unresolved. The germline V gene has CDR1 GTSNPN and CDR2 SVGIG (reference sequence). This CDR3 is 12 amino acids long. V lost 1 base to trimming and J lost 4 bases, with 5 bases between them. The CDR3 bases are TGTGCCTGGAGTGATTTGGGAAACACCATATATTTT. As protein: CAWSDLGNTIYF. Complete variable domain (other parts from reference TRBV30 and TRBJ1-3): SQTIHQWPATLVQPVGSPLSLECTVEGTSNPNLYWYRQAAGRGLQLLFYSVGIGQISSEVPQNLSASRPQDRQFILSSKKLLLSDSGFYLCAWSDLGNTIYFGEGSWLTVV.

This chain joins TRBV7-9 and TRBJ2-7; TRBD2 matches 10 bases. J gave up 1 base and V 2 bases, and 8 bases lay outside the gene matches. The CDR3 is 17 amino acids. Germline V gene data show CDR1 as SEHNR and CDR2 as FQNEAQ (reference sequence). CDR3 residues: CASSLYPRTSGSYEQYF. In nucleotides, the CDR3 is TGTGCCAGCAGCTTATACCCCCGGACTAGCGGATCCTACGAGCAGTACTTC.